Following are 32 T cell receptor beta chains from one sample sequenced in a study. A single record per CDR3 protein comes from TCRdb applying MiXCR to the 5' RACE reads. The table records 50,000 to 75,000 distinct CDR3 sequences, 20% to 25% of them present only once. The source material was memory CD4+ T cells sorted from a lymph node. Subset specified: memory CD4+ T cells, CD4+CD45RO+CD25-. Source of these receptors: a female donor with breast cancer.

The chain is built from TRBV15 and TRBJ2-5; D is uncertain. V was cut by 0 bases and J by 11 bases, with 13 bases left in between. This CDR3 spans 13 amino acids. Looked up from germline, CDR1 is LNHNV and CDR2 is YYDKDF (reference sequence). The CDR3: CATSRDRSEGQYF. CDR3 DNA: TGTGCCACCAGCAGAGATCGGTCTGAAGGGCAGTACTTC.

The CDR3: CASSQAATPRETQYF. The CDR3 DNA sequence: TGTGCCAGCAGCCAAGCGGCAACCCCCAGGGAAACCCAGTACTTC. The rearrangement joins TRBV4-2 to TRBJ2-5, with D perhaps matching TRBD1 (5 bases). The CDR3 runs 15 residues. The germline V gene encodes CDR1 LGHNA and CDR2 YNFKEQ. The germline V and J ends were trimmed by 1 base and 8 bases, with 17 bases remaining between them.

This clonotype was seen more than once but under ten times. The chain employs TRBV12-3 or TRBV12-4 and TRBJ1-2; D call uncertain. Between the trimmed V and J ends, which lost 2 bases and 8 bases, there was a span of 9 bases. There are 12 residues in the CDR3. As DNA, the CDR3 is TGTGCCAGCAGTTTAAAGGCGGCAGGCTACACCTTC. Encoded protein: CASSLKAAGYTF.

A remark on this clonotype: A read error may produce the germline difference seen at one junction end. The chain has TRBV12-3 or TRBV12-4 and TRBJ2-4; the D is unclear. This CDR3 comprises 11 residues. The chain's CDR3 is CASSQTNMQYF. The CDR3 nucleotides read TGTGCCAGCAGTCAGACAAACATGCAGTACTTC.

The DNA of the CDR3 is TGCGCCAGCAGCTCGAGGCGGGACACCACAGATACGCAGTATTTT. It codes for CASSSRRDTTDTQYF. The J gene is TRBJ2-3, the V gene TRBV5-1; either TRBD1 or TRBD2 may supply D (6 bases each). Germline CDR1 SGHRS, CDR2 YFSETQ. V gave up 3 bases and J gave up 2 bases, with 13 bases separating them. CDR3 size: 15 residues.

This clonotype was seen only a few times. J is TRBJ1-2 and V is TRBV4-1; tentative D call: TRBD1 (6 bases). Trimming removed 5 bases from V and 8 bases from J, with 21 bases in between. CDR3 length: 15 residues. Germline CDR1 and CDR2: MGHRA and YSYEKL. Here the CDR3 DNA reads TGCGCCAGCAGCTCCCCGGACACCGGGGGCCGGGGCTACACCTTC. Translation gives CASSSPDTGGRGYTF.

This clonotype has just a few counts. The V call is TRBV27, the J call TRBJ2-3; 7 nucleotides align to TRBD2. The ends lost 5 bases at V and 5 bases at J; junction bases unmatched: 4. The CDR3 has 13 residues. From germline, CDR1 is MNHEY and CDR2 SMNVEV (reference sequence). DNA for the CDR3: TGTGCCAGCAGTCTCAGGACTAGAGATACGCAGTATTTT. Its translation: CASSLRTRDTQYF.

This clonotype was detected many times. The chain couples TRBV6-5 to TRBJ2-7, with 9 bases aligning to TRBD1. CDR1 is MNHEY and CDR2 is SVGAGI in the germline V gene. With V trimmed by 7 bases and J by 2 bases, 9 bases remained unmatched. CDR3 length: 15 residues. CDR3 loop: CASNRFGDRAYEQYF. CDR3 bases: TGTGCCAGCAACCGGTTCGGGGACAGGGCCTACGAGCAGTACTTC.

This clonotype appeared many times. V usage is TRBV5-1 and J usage is TRBJ2-1; D is unresolved. V was trimmed by 4 bases and J by 0 bases, leaving 17 bases between them. CDR3 size: 17 residues. Germline CDR1 and CDR2: SGHRS and YFSETQ. In DNA, the CDR3 is TGCGCCAGCAGCCCCGGGTTAGCCGTGAGCTCCTACAATGAGCAGTTCTTC. Its translation: CASSPGLAVSSYNEQFF.

In this sample, this clonotype turned up once. The chain uses TRBV6-6 and TRBJ2-7; D perhaps matches TRBD1 (6 bases). Germline CDR1 and CDR2: MNHNY and SVGAGI (reference sequence). The CDR3 is made up of 13 amino acids. V was clipped by 10 bases and J by 0 bases, with 13 bases between them. CDR3: CAIRKGGSYEQYF. Here the CDR3 DNA reads TGTGCCATCAGGAAAGGGGGCTCCTACGAGCAGTACTTC.

At least ten counts were recorded for this clonotype. V gene TRBV4-2 combines with J gene TRBJ1-1, with 8 bases lining up with TRBD1. With V trimmed by 4 bases and J by 5 bases, 6 bases remained unmatched. The CDR3 has 14 residues. Looked up from germline, CDR1 is LGHNA and CDR2 is YNFKEQ. DNA for the CDR3: TGTGCCAGCAGCCCCGGACAGGGAAGGACTGAAGCTTTCTTT. It encodes CASSPGQGRTEAFF.

The chain combines TRBV6-1 with TRBJ1-5; TRBD1 matches 7 bases. The CDR3 sequence is 16 residues long. Germline V CDR1 and CDR2: MNHNS, SASEGT. The V gene end was trimmed by 6 bases and the J gene end by 2 bases; junction bases not matched to a gene: 10. CDR3 loop: CASRVLGGEGNQPQHF. CDR3 in DNA: TGTGCCAGCAGAGTCTTAGGGGGCGAGGGCAATCAGCCCCAGCATTTT.

Note on this clonotype: A much larger clone differs by one base, so this may be a read error. V is TRBV20-1 and J is TRBJ1-3; D is ambiguous. This CDR3 has 13 residues. The germline V gene encodes CDR1 DFQATT and CDR2 SNEGSKA (reference sequence). The CDR3 nucleotides read TGCAGTGCTAGATCGGACTCTGGAGACACCATATATTTT. Translation: CSARSDSGDTIYF.

This chain connects TRBV20-1 to TRBJ1-5; tentatively, D is TRBD1 (6 bases). V was pared by 0 bases and J by 2 bases, with 20 bases between. Germline assignment: CDR1 DFQATT and CDR2 SNEGSKA (reference sequence). CDR3 length: 18 residues. CDR3 nucleotides: TGCAGTGCTAGAGATTGGGGTCGGGGGGGCGGCGGCAATCAGCCCCAGCATTTT. Its protein product is CSARDWGRGGGGNQPQHF.

This clonotype has more than one count but fewer than ten. V gene TRBV6-5 combines with J gene TRBJ2-6; D remains unclear. The CDR3 totals 14 residues. Germline CDR1 and CDR2: MNHEY and SVGAGI. V was cut by 5 bases and J by 0 bases, with 5 bases left in between. The CDR3 DNA sequence: TGTGCCAGCAGTGGACCCTCTGGGGCCAACGTCCTGACTTTC. Protein sequence: CASSGPSGANVLTF.

The rearrangement uses TRBV5-1 and TRBJ2-2; D gene unclear. The CDR3 is 14 amino acids. Trimming removed 4 bases from V and 4 bases from J, with 11 bases in between. Germline CDR1 SGHRS, CDR2 YFSETQ. The DNA of the CDR3 is TGCGCCAGCAGCGAAGACCCTACCACCGGGGAGCTGTTTTTT. As protein: CASSEDPTTGELFF.

In regard to this clonotype: With a much larger clone just one base away, this may be a read error. The rearrangement joins TRBV5-4 to TRBJ2-3, with a tentative D call TRBD2 (5 bases). Germline V gene data show CDR1 as SGHNT and CDR2 as YYREEE (reference sequence). This CDR3 comprises 16 residues. Trimming stripped 3 bases from V and 2 bases from J, with 16 bases between. The CDR3 reads CASSSAGLALTDTQYF. The DNA for the CDR3 is TGTGCCAGCAGCTCGGCAGGCCTAGCCCTCACAGATACGCAGTATTTT.

V is TRBV4-3 and J is TRBJ1-2; unclear D gene. V was clipped by 1 base and J by 7 bases, with 16 bases between them. Germline V gene lookup returns CDR1 LGHNA and CDR2 YSLEER. This CDR3 spans 15 amino acids. The CDR3 bases are TGCGCCAGCAGCCAAGTTAGTAACAGCTTCTGTGGCTACACCTTC. Translating it yields CASSQVSNSFCGYTF.

This clonotype has a handful of counts. The chain uses TRBV6-2 or TRBV6-3 and TRBJ1-2; D may be TRBD1 (6 bases). CDR3 length equals 13 residues. The V end lost 4 bases, the J end lost 3 bases, and 9 bases lay between the germline ends. Germline values: CDR1 MNHEY, CDR2 SVGEGT. Here the CDR3 DNA reads TGTGCCAGCAGTTTACACAGGGACTATGGCTACACCTTC. Protein product: CASSLHRDYGYTF.

This clonotype was counted only a few times. This may stem from a read error, because a much larger clone lies one nucleotide away. The chain is built from TRBV11-1 and TRBJ1-2, with TRBD1 as a possible D gene (6 bases). CDR3 length equals 12 residues. CDR1 is SGHAT, CDR2 FQDESV, per germline (reference sequence). CDR3 in amino acids: CAGSGGGPGYTF. The CDR3 DNA follows: TGTGCCGGCAGCGGAGGGGGACCTGGCTACACCTTC. The whole variable domain, filled in from reference TRBV11-1 and TRBJ1-2, reads EAEVAQSPRYKITEKSQAVAFWCDPISGHATLYWYRQILGQGPELLVQFQDESVVDDSQLPKDRFSAERLKGVDSTLKIQPAELGDSAMYLCAGSGGGPGYTFGSGTRLTVV.

This clonotype was observed a few times. This chain connects TRBV5-1 to TRBJ2-3; no definite D call. Trimming left V 9 bases short and J 2 bases short, with 13 bases between. There are 13 residues in the CDR3. Germline lookup yields CDR1 SGHRS and CDR2 YFSETQ. CDR3 DNA sequence: TGCGCCACTAAGACACCCAACACAGATACGCAGTATTTT. Encoded protein: CATKTPNTDTQYF.

Of note for this clonotype: The junction departs from germline at one end; a sequencing error may be responsible. The gene calls are TRBV5-1 and TRBJ2-3; TRBD1 is a possible D gene (5 bases). The CDR3 is 13 residues long. Germline CDR1 and CDR2: SGHRS and YFSETQ. CDR3 DNA sequence: TGTGCCAGCAGCGCACAGGCTTCAGAGACGCAGTATTTT. Amino acid sequence: CASSAQASETQYF.

In its sample, this clonotype was seen many times. The chain links TRBV7-2 to TRBJ2-7, with D perhaps TRBD2 (5 bases). The CDR3 has 16 amino acids. Trimming pared 0 bases from V and 2 bases from J, leaving 14 bases between. Germline V gives CDR1 SGHTA, CDR2 FQGNSA. The CDR3 reads CASSLAPADPPYEQYF. CDR3 coding DNA: TGTGCCAGCAGCTTAGCTCCAGCGGACCCACCCTACGAGCAGTACTTC.

The V and J genes are TRBV6-2 or TRBV6-3 and TRBJ2-1; D may be TRBD1 or TRBD2 (6 bases each). The germline V gene encodes CDR1 MNHEY and CDR2 SVGEGT. Trimming took off 5 bases at V and 6 bases at J, with 14 bases between the two ends. The CDR3 loop spans 14 amino acids. CDR3 residues: CASSGLRGVNEQFF. The CDR3 nucleotides are TGTGCCAGCAGTGGGCTGAGGGGGGTCAATGAGCAGTTCTTC.

J is TRBJ1-3 and V is TRBV30; TRBD1 is a possible D gene (6 bases). V dropped 8 bases and J dropped 1 base, with 9 bases sitting between them. CDR1 GTSNPN and CDR2 SVGIG come from the germline V gene (reference sequence). The CDR3 extends over 12 amino acids. The CDR3 reads CAVTGSGNTIYF. The CDR3 nucleotides read TGTGCCGTTACAGGGTCTGGAAACACCATATATTTT.

This clonotype has a count of ten or more. The V and J genes are TRBV20-1 and TRBJ2-1, with D tentatively TRBD1 or TRBD2 (5 bases each). This CDR3 contains 12 residues. V lost 4 bases, J lost 10 bases, and 14 bases lay in between. CDR1 and CDR2 from the germline V gene are DFQATT and SNEGSKA (reference sequence). CDR3 DNA: TGCAGTGCTACAGGGACCTTTATCGAGCAGTTCTTC. Translating gives CSATGTFIEQFF.

This clonotype has at least ten counts. The V and J genes are TRBV6-5 and TRBJ2-7, with a possible D match to TRBD2 (5 bases). Trimming took 0 bases from V and 9 from J, leaving 6 bases between them. CDR3 length equals 11 residues. Germline CDR1 is MNHEY and CDR2 is SVGAGI. The CDR3 here is CASSYSRAQYF. The CDR3 DNA reads TGTGCCAGCAGTTACTCGAGGGCGCAGTACTTC.

Only a few counts were recorded for this clonotype. This sequence joins TRBV12-3 or TRBV12-4 and TRBJ2-1; D gene uncertain. The CDR3 is 14 amino acids. Trimming shortened V by 9 bases and J by 6 bases, and 18 bases separated the two germline ends. This CDR3 is CASIGPPRINEQFF. In DNA, the CDR3 is TGTGCCAGTATAGGCCCCCCTAGAATCAATGAGCAGTTCTTC.

This clonotype was observed at least ten times. CDR3 nucleotides: TGCGCCAGCAGCCCGGAGAGAGAGACCCAGTACTTC. This sequence encodes CASSPERETQYF. This rearrangement joins TRBV5-1 to TRBJ2-5, with D uncertain. CDR1 and CDR2 (germline): SGHRS, YFSETQ. This CDR3 has 12 amino acids. V shed 4 bases and J shed 4 bases, with 8 bases lying between them.

V is TRBV28 and J is TRBJ2-5; 9 bases map to TRBD1. Trimming cost V 3 bases and J 5 bases; bases outside gene matches: 13. Germline V gene sequence: CDR1 MDHEN, CDR2 SYDVKM. The CDR3 length is 17 residues. In DNA, the CDR3 is TGTGCCAGCAGTTTGGGCCTATCCACAGGGGGCGAGGAGACCCAGTACTTC. This translates into CASSLGLSTGGEETQYF.

This clonotype was detected ten times or more. The chain has TRBV5-1 and TRBJ1-2; TRBD1 is a possible D gene (5 bases). Germline assignment: CDR1 SGHRS and CDR2 YFSETQ. The V gene lost 5 bases and the J gene lost 6 bases, with 14 bases spanning the gap. The length of the CDR3 is 13 residues. CDR3 sequence (DNA): TGCGCCAGCAGACCCGAACAGGACGATGGCTACACCTTC. Encoded protein: CASRPEQDDGYTF.

Regarding this clonotype: At one boundary the junction diverges from the germline segment, which might be a read error. V usage is TRBV12-3 or TRBV12-4 and J usage is TRBJ1-1, with D possibly being TRBD1 (6 bases). The CDR3 has 13 amino acids. The CDR3 nucleotides are TGTACCAGCAGTTTATCAGGGGACACTGAAGCTTTCTTT. Translation gives CTSSLSGDTEAFF.